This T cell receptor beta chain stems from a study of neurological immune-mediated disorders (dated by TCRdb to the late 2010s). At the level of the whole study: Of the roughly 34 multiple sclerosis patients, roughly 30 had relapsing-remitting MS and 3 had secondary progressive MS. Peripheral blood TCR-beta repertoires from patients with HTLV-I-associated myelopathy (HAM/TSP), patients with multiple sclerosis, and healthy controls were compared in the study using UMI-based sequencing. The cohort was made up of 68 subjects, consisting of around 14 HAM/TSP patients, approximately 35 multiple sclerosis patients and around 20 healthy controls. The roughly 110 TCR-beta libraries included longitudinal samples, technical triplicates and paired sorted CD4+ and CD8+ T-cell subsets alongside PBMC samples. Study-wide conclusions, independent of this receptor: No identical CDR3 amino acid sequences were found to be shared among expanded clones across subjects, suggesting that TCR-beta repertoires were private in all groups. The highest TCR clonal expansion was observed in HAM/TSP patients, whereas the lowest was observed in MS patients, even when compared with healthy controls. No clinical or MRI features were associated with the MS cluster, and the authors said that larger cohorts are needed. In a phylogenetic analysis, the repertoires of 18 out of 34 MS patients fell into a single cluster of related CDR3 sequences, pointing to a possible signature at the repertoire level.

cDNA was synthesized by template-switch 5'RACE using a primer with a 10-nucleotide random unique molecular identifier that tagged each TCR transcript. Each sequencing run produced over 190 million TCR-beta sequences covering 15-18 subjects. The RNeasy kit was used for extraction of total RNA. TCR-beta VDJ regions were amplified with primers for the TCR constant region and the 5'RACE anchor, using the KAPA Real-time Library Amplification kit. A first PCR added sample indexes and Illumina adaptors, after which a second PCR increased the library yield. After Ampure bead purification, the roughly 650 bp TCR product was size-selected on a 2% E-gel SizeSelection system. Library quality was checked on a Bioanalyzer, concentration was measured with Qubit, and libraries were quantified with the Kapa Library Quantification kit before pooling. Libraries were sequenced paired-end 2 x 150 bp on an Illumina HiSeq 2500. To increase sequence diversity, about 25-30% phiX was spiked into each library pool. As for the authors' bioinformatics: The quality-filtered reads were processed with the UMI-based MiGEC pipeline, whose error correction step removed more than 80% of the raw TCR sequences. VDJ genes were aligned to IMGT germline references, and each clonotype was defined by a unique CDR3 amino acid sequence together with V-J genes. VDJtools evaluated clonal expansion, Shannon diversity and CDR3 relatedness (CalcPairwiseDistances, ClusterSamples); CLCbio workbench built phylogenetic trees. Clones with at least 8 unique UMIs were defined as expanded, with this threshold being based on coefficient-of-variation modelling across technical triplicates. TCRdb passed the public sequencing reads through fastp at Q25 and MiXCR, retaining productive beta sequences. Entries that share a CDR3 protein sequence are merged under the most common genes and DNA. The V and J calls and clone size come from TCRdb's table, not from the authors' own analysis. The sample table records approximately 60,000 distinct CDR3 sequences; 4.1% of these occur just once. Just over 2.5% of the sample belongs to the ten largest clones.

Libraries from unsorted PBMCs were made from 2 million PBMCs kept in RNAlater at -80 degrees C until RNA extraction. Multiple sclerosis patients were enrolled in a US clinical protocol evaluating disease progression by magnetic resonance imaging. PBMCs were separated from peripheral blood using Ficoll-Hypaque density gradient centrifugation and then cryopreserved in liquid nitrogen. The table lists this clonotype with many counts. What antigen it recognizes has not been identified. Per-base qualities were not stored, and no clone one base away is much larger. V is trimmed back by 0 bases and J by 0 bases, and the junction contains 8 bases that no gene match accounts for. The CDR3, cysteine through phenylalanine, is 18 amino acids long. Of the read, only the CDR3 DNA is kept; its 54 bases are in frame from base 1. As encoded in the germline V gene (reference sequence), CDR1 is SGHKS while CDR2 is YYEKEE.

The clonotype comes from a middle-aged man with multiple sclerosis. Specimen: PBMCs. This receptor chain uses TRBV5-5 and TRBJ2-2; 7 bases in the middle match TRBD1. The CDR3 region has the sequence CASSLVSIGGANTGELFF. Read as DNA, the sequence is TGTGCCAGCAGCTTGGTATCGATAGGGGGCGCGAACACCGGGGAGCTGTTTTTT.